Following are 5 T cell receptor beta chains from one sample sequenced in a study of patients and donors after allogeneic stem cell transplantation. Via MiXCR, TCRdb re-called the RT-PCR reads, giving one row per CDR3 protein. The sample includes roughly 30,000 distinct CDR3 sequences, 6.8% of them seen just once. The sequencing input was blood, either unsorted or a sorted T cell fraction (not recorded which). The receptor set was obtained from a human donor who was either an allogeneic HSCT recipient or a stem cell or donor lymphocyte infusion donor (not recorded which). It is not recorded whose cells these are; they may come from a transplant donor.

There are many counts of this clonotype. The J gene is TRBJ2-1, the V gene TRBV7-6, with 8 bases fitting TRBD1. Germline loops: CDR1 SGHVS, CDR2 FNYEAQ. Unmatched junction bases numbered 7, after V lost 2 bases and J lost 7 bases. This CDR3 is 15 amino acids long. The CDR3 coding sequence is TGTGCCAGCAGCTTACGAGGACAGGGTGGAAATGAGCAGTTCTTC. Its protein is CASSLRGQGGNEQFF. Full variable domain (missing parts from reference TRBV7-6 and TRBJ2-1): GAGVSQSPRYKVTKRGQDVALRCDPISGHVSLYWYRQALGQGPEFLTYFNYEAQQDKSGLPNDRFSAERPEGSISTLTIQRTEQRDSAMYRCASSLRGQGGNEQFFGPGTRLTVL.

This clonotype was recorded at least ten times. CDR3 residues: CASSQAWTNANTGELFF. The CDR3 region has the DNA TGCGCCAGCAGCCAGGCCTGGACAAACGCGAACACCGGGGAGCTGTTTTTT. This sequence joins TRBV4-3 and TRBJ2-2; D is perhaps TRBD1 (5 bases). Germline CDR1 reads LGHNA; CDR2 reads YSLEER. CDR3 length equals 17 residues. V was trimmed by 3 bases and J by 0 bases, leaving 14 bases between them.

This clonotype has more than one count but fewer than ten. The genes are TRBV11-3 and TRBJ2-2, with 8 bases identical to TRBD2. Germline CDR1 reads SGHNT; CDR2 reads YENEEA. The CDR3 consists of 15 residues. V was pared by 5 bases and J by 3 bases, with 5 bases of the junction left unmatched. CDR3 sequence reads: CASSRSGSDTGELFF. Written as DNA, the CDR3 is TGTGCCAGCAGCCGCAGCGGGAGCGACACCGGGGAGCTGTTTTTT. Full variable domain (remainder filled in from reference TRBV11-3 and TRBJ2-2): EAGVVQSPRYKIIEKKQPVAFWCNPISGHNTLYWYLQNLGQGPELLIRYENEEAVDDSQLPKDRFSAERLKGVDSTLKIQPAELGDSAVYLCASSRSGSDTGELFFGEGSRLTVL.

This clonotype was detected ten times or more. CDR3 coding DNA: TGTGCCAGCGGGGGGACTAGCGGGTCCTCCTACAATGAGCAGTTCTTC. This translates into CASGGTSGSSYNEQFF. The gene calls are TRBV5-4 and TRBJ2-1; 12 positions agree with TRBD2. Germline CDR1 reads SGHNT; CDR2 reads YYREEE (reference sequence). The V gene end was trimmed by 7 bases and the J gene end by 0 bases; junction bases not matched to a gene: 5. The CDR3 has 16 amino acids.

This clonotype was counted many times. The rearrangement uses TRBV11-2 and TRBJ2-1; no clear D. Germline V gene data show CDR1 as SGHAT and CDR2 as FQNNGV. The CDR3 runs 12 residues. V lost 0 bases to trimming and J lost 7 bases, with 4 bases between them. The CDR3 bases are TGTGCCAGCAGCTTAGATTGGAATGAGCAGTTCTTC. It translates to CASSLDWNEQFF.